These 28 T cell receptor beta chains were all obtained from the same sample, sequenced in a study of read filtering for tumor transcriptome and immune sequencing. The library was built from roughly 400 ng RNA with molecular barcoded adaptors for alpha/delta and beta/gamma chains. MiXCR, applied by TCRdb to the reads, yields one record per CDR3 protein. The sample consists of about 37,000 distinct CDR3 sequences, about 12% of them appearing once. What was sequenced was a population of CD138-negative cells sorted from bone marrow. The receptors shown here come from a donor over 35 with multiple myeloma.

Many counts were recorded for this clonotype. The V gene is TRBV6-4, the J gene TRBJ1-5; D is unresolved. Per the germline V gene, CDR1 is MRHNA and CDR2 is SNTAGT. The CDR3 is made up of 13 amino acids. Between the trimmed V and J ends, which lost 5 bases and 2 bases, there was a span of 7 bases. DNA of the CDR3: TGTGCCAGCAGTCCCGAAGGCAATCAGCCCCAGCATTTT. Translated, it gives CASSPEGNQPQHF.

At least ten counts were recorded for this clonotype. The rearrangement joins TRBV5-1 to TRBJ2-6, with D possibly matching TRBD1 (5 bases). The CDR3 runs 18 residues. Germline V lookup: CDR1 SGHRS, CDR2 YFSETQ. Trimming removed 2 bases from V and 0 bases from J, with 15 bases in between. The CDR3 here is CASSFRSGFLSGANVLTF. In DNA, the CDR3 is TGCGCCAGCAGCTTTAGGTCAGGGTTTCTCTCTGGGGCCAACGTCCTGACTTTC.

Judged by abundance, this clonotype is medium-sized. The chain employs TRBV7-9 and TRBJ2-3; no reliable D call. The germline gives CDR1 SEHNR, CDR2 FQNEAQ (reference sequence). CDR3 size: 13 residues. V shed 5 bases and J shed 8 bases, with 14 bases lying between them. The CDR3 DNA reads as TGTGCCAGCAGCCCACCGGTAGATTCTACGCAGTATTTT. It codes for CASSPPVDSTQYF.

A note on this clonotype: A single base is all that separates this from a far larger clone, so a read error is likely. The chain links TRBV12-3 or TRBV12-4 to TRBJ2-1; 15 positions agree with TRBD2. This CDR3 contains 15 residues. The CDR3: CASSSGLAGGNERFF. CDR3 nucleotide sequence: TGTGCCAGCAGTTCCGGACTAGCGGGGGGGAATGAGCGGTTCTTC.

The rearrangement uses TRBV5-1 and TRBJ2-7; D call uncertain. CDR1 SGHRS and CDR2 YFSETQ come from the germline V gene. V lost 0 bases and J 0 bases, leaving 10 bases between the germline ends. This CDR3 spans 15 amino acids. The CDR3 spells CASSLASRSSYEQYF. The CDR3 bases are TGCGCCAGCAGCTTGGCCAGCAGAAGCTCCTACGAGCAGTACTTC. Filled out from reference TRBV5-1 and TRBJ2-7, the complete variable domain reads KAGVTQTPRYLIKTRGQQVTLSCSPISGHRSVSWYQQTPGQGLQFLFEYFSETQRNKGNFPGRFSGRQFSNSRSEMNVSTLELGDSALYLCASSLASRSSYEQYFGPGTRLTVT.

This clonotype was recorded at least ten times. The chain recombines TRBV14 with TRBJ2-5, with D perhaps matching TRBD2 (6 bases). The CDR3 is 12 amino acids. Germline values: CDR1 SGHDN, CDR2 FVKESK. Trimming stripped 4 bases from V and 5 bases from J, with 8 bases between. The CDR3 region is CASSPGGETQYF. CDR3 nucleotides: TGTGCCAGCAGCCCTGGAGGGGAGACCCAGTACTTC.

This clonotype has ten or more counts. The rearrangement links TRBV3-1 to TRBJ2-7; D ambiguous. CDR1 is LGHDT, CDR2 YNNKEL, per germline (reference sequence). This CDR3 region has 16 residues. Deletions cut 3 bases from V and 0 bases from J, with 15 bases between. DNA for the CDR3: TGTGCCAGCAGCCAGGACGCCGGGCCCTACTCCTACGAGCAGTACTTC. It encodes CASSQDAGPYSYEQYF.

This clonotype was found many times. In DNA form, the CDR3 reads TGTGCCAGCAGGTTCAGTACTGGGGCCAACGTCCTGACTTTC. Its translation is CASRFSTGANVLTF. The gene calls are TRBV2 and TRBJ2-6; D gene ambiguous. Trimming removed 6 bases from V and 2 bases from J, with 8 bases in between. The CDR3 spans 14 residues. Germline CDR1 reads SNHLY; CDR2 reads FYNNEI. Based on the CDR3 plus reference TRBV2 and TRBJ2-6, the full variable domain is EPEVTQTPSHQVTQMGQEVILRCVPISNHLYFYWYRQILGQKVEFLVSFYNNEISEKSEIFDDQFSVERPDGSNFTLKIRSTKLEDSAMYFCASRFSTGANVLTFGAGSRLTVL.

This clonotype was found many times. CDR3 coding DNA: TGTGCCAGCAGTGAGAGCGGGGGAGAGGGTCAAGAGACCCAGTACTTC. This sequence encodes CASSESGGEGQETQYF. V usage is TRBV6-1 and J usage is TRBJ2-5; 8 nucleotides match TRBD2. J lost 2 bases, V lost 3 bases, and 8 bases had no gene match. The CDR3 is 16 residues long. Germline V lookup: CDR1 MNHNS, CDR2 SASEGT.

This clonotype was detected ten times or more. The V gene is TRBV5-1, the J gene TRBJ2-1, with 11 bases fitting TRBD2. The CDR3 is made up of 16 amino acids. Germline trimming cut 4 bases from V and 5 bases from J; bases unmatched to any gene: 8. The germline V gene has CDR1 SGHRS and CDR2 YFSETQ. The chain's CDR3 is CASSPDGSGGDNEQFF. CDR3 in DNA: TGCGCCAGCAGCCCGGACGGTAGCGGGGGGGACAATGAGCAGTTCTTC.

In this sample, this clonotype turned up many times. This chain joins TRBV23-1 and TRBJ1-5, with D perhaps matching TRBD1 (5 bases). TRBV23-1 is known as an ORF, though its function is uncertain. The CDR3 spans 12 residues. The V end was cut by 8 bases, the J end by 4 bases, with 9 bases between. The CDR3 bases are TGCGCCAGCCGGTCAGGGAATCAGCCCCAGCATTTT. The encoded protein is CASRSGNQPQHF.

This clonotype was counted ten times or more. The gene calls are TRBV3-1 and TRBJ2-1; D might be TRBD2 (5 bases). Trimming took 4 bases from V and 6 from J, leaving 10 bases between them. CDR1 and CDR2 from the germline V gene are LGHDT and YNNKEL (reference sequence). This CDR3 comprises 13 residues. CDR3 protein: CASSPGTPNEQFF. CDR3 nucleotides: TGTGCCAGCAGCCCGGGAACCCCCAATGAGCAGTTCTTC.

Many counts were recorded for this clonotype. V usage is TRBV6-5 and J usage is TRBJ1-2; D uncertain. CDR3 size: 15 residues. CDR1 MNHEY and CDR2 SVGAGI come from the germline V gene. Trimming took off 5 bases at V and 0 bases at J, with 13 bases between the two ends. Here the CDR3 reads CASSPDRATNYGYTF. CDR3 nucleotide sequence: TGTGCCAGCAGTCCGGACCGCGCCACTAACTATGGCTACACCTTC.

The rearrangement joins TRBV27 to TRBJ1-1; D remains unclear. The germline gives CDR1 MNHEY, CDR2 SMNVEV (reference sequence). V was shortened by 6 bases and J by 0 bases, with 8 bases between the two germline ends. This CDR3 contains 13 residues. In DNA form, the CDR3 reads TGTGCCAGCAGACCGACCCTGAACACTGAAGCTTTCTTT. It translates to CASRPTLNTEAFF.

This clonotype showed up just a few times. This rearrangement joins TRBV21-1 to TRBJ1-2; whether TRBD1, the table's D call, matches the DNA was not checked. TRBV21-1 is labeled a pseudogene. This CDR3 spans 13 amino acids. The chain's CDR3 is CASSKLAPNGYTF. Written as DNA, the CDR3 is TGTGCCAGCAGCAAACTCGCGCCGAATGGCTACACCTTC.

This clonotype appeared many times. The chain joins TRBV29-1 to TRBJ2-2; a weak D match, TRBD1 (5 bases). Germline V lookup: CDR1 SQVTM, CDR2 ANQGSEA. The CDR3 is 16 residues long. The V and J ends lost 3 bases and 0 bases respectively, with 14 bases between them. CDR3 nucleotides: TGCAGCGTTGAGGGGCAGGGCAGCGCGAACACCGGGGAGCTGTTTTTT. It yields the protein CSVEGQGSANTGELFF.

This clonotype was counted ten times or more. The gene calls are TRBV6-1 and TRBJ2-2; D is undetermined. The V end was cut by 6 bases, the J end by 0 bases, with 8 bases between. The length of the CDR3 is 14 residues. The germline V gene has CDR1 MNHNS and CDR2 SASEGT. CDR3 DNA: TGTGCCAGCAGCCCGGGTCCGAACACCGGGGAGCTGTTTTTT. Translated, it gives CASSPGPNTGELFF.

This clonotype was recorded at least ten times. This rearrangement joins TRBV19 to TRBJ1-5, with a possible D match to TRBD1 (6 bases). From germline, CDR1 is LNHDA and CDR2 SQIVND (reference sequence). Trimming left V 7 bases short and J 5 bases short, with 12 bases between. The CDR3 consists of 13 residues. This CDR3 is CASKYREDQPQHF. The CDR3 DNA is TGTGCCAGTAAGTACAGGGAGGATCAGCCCCAGCATTTT.

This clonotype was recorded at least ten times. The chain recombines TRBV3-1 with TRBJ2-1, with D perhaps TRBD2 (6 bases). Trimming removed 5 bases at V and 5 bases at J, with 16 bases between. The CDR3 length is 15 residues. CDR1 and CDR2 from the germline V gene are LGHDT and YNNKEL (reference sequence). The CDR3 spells CASSSWRGSHNEQFF. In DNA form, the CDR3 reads TGTGCCAGCAGCTCCTGGCGGGGATCTCACAATGAGCAGTTCTTC.

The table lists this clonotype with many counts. CDR3 sequence reads: CSAARGAQPQHF. For the CDR3, the DNA is TGCAGTGCAGCTAGGGGCGCTCAGCCCCAGCATTTT. The rearrangement joins TRBV20-1 to TRBJ1-5; perhaps TRBD1 as D (5 bases). The CDR3 consists of 12 residues. The V end was cut by 6 bases, the J end by 6 bases, with 12 bases between. Germline CDR1 DFQATT, CDR2 SNEGSKA (reference sequence).

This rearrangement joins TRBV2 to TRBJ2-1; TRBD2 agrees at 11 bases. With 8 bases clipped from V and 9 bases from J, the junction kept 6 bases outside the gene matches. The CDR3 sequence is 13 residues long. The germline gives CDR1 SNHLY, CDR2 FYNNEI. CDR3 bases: TGTGCCAGCCCCGGGACTAGCGGTTTTGAGCAGTTCTTC. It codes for CASPGTSGFEQFF.

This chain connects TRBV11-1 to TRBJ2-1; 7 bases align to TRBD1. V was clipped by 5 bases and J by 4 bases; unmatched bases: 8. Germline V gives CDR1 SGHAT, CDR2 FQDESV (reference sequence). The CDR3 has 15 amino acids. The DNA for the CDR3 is TGTGCCAGCAGCCTTGGGACAGACCTTTACAATGAGCAGTTCTTC. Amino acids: CASSLGTDLYNEQFF.

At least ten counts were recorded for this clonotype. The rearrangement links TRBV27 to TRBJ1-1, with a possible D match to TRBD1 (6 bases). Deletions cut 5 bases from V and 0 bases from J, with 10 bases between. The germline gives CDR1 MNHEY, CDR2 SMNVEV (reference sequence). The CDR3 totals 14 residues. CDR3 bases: TGTGCCAGCAGTCGGGGGCGAATGAACACTGAAGCTTTCTTT. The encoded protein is CASSRGRMNTEAFF.

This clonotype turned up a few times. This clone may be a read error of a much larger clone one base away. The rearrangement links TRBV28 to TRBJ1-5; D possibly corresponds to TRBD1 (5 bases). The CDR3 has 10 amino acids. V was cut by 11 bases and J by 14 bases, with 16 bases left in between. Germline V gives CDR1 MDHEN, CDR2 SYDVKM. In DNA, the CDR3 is TGTGCCTGTACTGAAGGGGTGGAGCATTTT. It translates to CACTEGVEHF.

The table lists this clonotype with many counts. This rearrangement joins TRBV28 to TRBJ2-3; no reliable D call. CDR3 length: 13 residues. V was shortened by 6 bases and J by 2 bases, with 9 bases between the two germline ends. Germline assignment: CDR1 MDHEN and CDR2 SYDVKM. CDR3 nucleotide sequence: TGTGCCAGCAGGCGCCCCGTCACAGATACGCAGTATTTT. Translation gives CASRRPVTDTQYF.

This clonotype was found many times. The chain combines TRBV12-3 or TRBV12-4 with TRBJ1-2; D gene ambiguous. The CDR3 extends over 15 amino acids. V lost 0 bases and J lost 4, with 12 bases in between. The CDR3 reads CASSLAGGRGYGYTF. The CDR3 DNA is TGTGCCAGCAGTTTAGCCGGAGGTAGAGGCTATGGCTACACCTTC.

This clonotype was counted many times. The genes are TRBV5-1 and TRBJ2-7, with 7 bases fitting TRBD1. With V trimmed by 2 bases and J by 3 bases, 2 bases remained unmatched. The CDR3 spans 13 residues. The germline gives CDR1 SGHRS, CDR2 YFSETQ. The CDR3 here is CASSFPGGYEQYF. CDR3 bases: TGCGCCAGCAGCTTCCCAGGGGGCTACGAGCAGTACTTC. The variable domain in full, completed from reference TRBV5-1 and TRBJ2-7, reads KAGVTQTPRYLIKTRGQQVTLSCSPISGHRSVSWYQQTPGQGLQFLFEYFSETQRNKGNFPGRFSGRQFSNSRSEMNVSTLELGDSALYLCASSFPGGYEQYFGPGTRLTVT.

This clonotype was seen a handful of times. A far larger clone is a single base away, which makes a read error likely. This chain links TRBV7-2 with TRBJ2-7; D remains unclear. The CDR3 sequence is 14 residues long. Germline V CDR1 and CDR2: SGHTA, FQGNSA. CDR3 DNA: TGTGCCGGCAGCTTAACGGACGGCGCCTACGAGCAGTACTTC. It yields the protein CAGSLTDGAYEQYF.